This T cell receptor beta chain appears in the sequencing data of a study of T cell responses to AZD1222 COVID-19 vaccine. Study observations and caveats: Two AZD1222 doses significantly raised spike-specific TCR breadth and depth over controls. Repertoire samples came only from after the peak T cell response. Close to half of all spike-specific TCRs reportedly target regions of the variants that are unmutated. At baseline, just five or six AZD1222 recipients tested seropositive.

V dropped 1 base and J dropped 0; count of bases not matched to a gene: 0. Germline V gene sequence: CDR1 LGHDT, CDR2 YNNKEL (reference sequence). There are 16 residues in the CDR3. As for this clone: Its antigen remains unknown.

Clones were sequenced by immunoSEQ multiplex PCR, and TCRdb holds only the in-frame ones, with some missing. The data hold more than 55,000 clones, with nearly 90% observed a single time. This chain uses TRBV3-1 (or the pseudogene TRBV3-2) with TRBJ2-6, with 7 nucleotides matching TRBD1. The sequence came from an adult who received the AZD1222 COVID-19 vaccine. The sample here was peripheral blood, taken 28 days after the second AZD1222 dose. The CDR3 nucleotides read TGTGCCAGCAGCCAAGGGACAGGCTCTGGGGCCAACGTCCTGACTTTC. This codes for CASSQGTGSGANVLTF.